This TCR beta chain derives from a study of cytomegalovirus exposure and HLA in healthy donors. Study overall: Out of approximately 400 genotyped donors, about 80% belonged to the Caucasian-associated ancestry cluster. Whole-study results and caveats: Most TCRs appeared rarely, but some public TCRs recurred in many donors. TCR beta V- and J-gene trimming was later associated with a missense DCLRE1C variant.

The length of the CDR3 is 16 residues. V lost 0 bases and J 7 bases, leaving 18 bases between the germline ends. Germline CDR1 reads MRHNA; CDR2 reads SNTAGT. PCR employed 60 Vbeta and 13 Jbeta primers. In the authors' workflow: It was a later analysis that counted approximately 81 million unique TCR beta chains, of which roughly 11 million were shared. Clones were sequenced by immunoSEQ multiplex PCR, and TCRdb holds only the in-frame ones, with some missing. For V, J and clone size, that table is used; D and trimming come from the DNA. The top ten clones hold approximately 4.2% of a sample with about 130,000 clones, 55% to 75% of them seen once. Concerning this clone: Antigen unknown.

This rearrangement joins TRBV6-4 to TRBJ1-2, with D possibly being TRBD1 (6 bases). Sequenced sample: PBMCs. This clonotype was sampled from a man aged 50 to 59 in good health and CMV-seropositive. This CDR3 is CASSDSSRGATRGYTF. The DNA of the CDR3 is TGTGCCAGCAGTGACTCGAGTCGGGGGGCCACGCGTGGCTACACCTTC.